The next 2 T cell receptor beta chains were all read from a single sample in a study of shared clonotypes between healthy human individuals. Data came from immunoSEQ multiplex PCR; TCRdb stores just in-frame clones and leaves some out. The data show some 2,500,000 clones, around 93% seen once. Sequenced sample: naive CD4+ T cells from PBMCs. Regarding subset: CD45RA+ positively selected. The receptors shown here come from a man between 18 and 29 years old in good health. Some clones in this sample may be carry-over from other donors' samples.

This clone was counted a single time. This rearrangement joins TRBV5-8 to TRBJ2-3; D is unclear. The CDR3 spans 12 residues. Germline lookup yields CDR1 SGHTS and CDR2 YDEGEE. Trimming removed 2 bases at V and 2 bases at J, with 3 bases between. The CDR3 spells CASSFITDTQYF. The DNA of the CDR3 is TGTGCCAGCAGCTTTATCACAGATACGCAGTATTTT.

With regard to this clone: The sample has other DNA sequences that encode this CDR3 too. The chain recombines TRBV7-2 with TRBJ2-1; D remains unclear. Trimming took 1 base from V and 4 from J, leaving 8 bases between them. The germline V gene has CDR1 SGHTA and CDR2 FQGNSA. The CDR3 has 14 residues. The chain's CDR3 is CASSLGSYYNEQFF. CDR3 sequence (DNA): TGTGCCAGCAGCTTAGGGTCATATTACAATGAGCAGTTCTTC.